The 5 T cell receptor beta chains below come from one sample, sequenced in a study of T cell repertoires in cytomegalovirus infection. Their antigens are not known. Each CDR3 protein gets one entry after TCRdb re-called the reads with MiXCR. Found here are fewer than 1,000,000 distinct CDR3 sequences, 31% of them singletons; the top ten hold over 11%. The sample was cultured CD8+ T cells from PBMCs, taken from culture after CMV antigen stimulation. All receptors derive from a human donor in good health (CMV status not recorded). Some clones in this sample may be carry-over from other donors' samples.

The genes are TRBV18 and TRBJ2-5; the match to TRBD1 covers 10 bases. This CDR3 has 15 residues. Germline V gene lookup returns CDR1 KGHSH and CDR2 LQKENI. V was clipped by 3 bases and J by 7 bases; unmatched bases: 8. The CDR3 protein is CASSPEGQGTGTQYF. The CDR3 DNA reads TGTGCCAGCTCACCCGAGGGACAGGGGACGGGGACCCAGTACTTC.

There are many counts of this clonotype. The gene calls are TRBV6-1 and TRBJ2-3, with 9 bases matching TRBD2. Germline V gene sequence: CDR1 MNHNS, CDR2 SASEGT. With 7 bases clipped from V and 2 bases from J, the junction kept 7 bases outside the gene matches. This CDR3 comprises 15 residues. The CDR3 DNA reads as TGTGCCAGCACCTCCGGGACTAGCACCACAGATACGCAGTATTTT. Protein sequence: CASTSGTSTTDTQYF.

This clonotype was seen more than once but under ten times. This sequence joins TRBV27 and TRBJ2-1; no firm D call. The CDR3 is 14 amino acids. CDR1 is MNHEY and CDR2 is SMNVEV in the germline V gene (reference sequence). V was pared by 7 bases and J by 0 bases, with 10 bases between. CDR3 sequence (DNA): TGTGCCAGCAAATCCGGGTCCTCCTACAATGAGCAGTTCTTC. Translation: CASKSGSSYNEQFF.

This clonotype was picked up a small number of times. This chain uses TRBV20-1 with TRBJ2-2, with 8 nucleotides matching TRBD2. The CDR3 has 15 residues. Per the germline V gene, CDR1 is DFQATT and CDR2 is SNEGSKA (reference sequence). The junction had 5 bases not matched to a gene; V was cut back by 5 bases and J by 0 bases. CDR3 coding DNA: TGCAGTGCTTCGGGGGGGGCGCCGAACACCGGGGAGCTGTTTTTT. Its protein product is CSASGGAPNTGELFF.

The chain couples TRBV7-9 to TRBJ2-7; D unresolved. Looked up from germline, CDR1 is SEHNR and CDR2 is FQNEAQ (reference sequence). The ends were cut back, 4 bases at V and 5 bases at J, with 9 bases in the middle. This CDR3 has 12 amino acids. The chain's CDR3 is CASSYGSDEQYV. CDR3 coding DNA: TGTGCCAGCAGCTACGGCAGCGACGAGCAGTACGTC.